These T cell receptor beta chains were read from a single sample in a study of T cells after yellow fever vaccination. A single record per CDR3 protein comes from TCRdb applying MiXCR to the 5' RACE reads. The sample holds 300,000 or so distinct CDR3 sequences, 10% to 15% seen once. This material consisted of CD4+ T cells sorted from PBMCs, taken 45 days after the yellow fever booster vaccination. These receptors came from a man younger than 45 who received the YFV17D yellow fever vaccine. Both conserved end residues are part of each CDR3. Fields, in order: V gene, clone size, J gene, D gene, CDR3 protein, CDR3 DNA. The D gene is left open where the match is weak. Clone size is shown for a subset of rows, as once, few, many or a class of expanded clone.

V gene: TRBV7-9
clone size: NA
J gene: TRBJ2-3
D gene: NA
CDR3 protein: CASSYYTGTRDTDTQYF
CDR3 DNA: TGTGCCAGCAGCTATTACACCGGGACCCGAGACACAGATACGCAGTATTTT

V gene: TRBV7-2
clone size: few
J gene: TRBJ2-3
D gene: TRBD2
CDR3 protein: CASSPAGVTSDTQYF
CDR3 DNA: TGTGCCAGCAGCCCAGCGGGAGTAACCTCAGATACGCAGTATTTT

V gene: TRBV4-1
clone size: few
J gene: TRBJ1-2
D gene: TRBD1
CDR3 protein: CASSQATGVEGGYTF
CDR3 DNA: TGCGCCAGCAGCCAAGCTACAGGGGTCGAAGGAGGCTACACCTTC

V gene: TRBV7-3
clone size: NA
J gene: TRBJ2-2
D gene: NA
CDR3 protein: CASSPGEVTGGELFF
CDR3 DNA: TGTGCCAGCAGCCCGGGGGAGGTTACCGGCGGGGAGCTGTTTTTT

V gene: TRBV19
clone size: few
J gene: TRBJ2-1
D gene: NA
CDR3 protein: CASTDRQAPWNEQFF
CDR3 DNA: TGTGCCAGTACCGACAGACAGGCCCCCTGGAATGAGCAGTTCTTC

V gene: TRBV20-1
clone size: NA
J gene: TRBJ2-7
D gene: NA
CDR3 protein: CSANPPARAGYEQYF
CDR3 DNA: TGCAGTGCTAACCCCCCAGCGCGGGCAGGCTACGAGCAGTACTTC

V gene: TRBV7-7
clone size: once
J gene: TRBJ2-5
D gene: NA
CDR3 protein: CASSSLKETQYF
CDR3 DNA: TGTGCCAGCAGCTCCCTTAAGGAGACCCAGTACTTC

V gene: TRBV5-1
clone size: NA
J gene: TRBJ1-5
D gene: NA
CDR3 protein: CASSLQGRIDQPQHF
CDR3 DNA: TGCGCCAGCAGCTTACAGGGCAGGATAGATCAGCCCCAGCATTTT

V gene: TRBV12-3/TRBV12-4
clone size: few
J gene: TRBJ2-1
D gene: TRBD2
CDR3 protein: CASSLVGGRAYNEQFF
CDR3 DNA: TGTGCCAGCAGTTTGGTCGGCGGGAGGGCCTACAATGAGCAGTTCTTC

V gene: TRBV27
clone size: once
J gene: TRBJ2-5
D gene: NA
CDR3 protein: CASGESRQETQYF
CDR3 DNA: TGTGCCAGCGGCGAGAGTCGACAAGAGACCCAGTACTTC

V gene: TRBV7-2
clone size: few
J gene: TRBJ2-7
D gene: TRBD2
CDR3 protein: CASTSGRGYEQYF
CDR3 DNA: TGTGCCAGCACAAGCGGGAGGGGTTACGAGCAGTACTTC

V gene: TRBV2
clone size: NA
J gene: TRBJ1-5
D gene: TRBD1
CDR3 protein: CASSGDRGNQPQHF
CDR3 DNA: TGTGCCAGCAGTGGGGACAGGGGCAATCAGCCCCAGCATTTT

V gene: TRBV29-1
clone size: many
J gene: TRBJ2-2
D gene: NA
CDR3 protein: CSVAAMTENTGELFF
CDR3 DNA: TGCAGCGTCGCAGCGATGACAGAAAACACCGGGGAGCTGTTTTTT

V gene: TRBV5-1
clone size: NA
J gene: TRBJ2-7
D gene: TRBD2
CDR3 protein: CASSWGGDEQYF
CDR3 DNA: TGCGCCAGCAGCTGGGGGGGTGACGAGCAGTACTTC

V gene: TRBV9
clone size: NA
J gene: TRBJ1-6
D gene: NA
CDR3 protein: CASSPIPGMSESPLHF
CDR3 DNA: TGTGCCAGCAGCCCTATCCCCGGGATGTCAGAGTCACCCCTCCACTTT

V gene: TRBV4-2
clone size: NA
J gene: TRBJ1-4
D gene: NA
CDR3 protein: CASSPGRARANEKLFF
CDR3 DNA: TGTGCCAGCAGCCCCGGGCGGGCCCGGGCTAATGAAAAACTGTTTTTT

V gene: TRBV14
clone size: NA
J gene: TRBJ2-1
D gene: TRBD2
CDR3 protein: CASSRGRGHNEQFF
CDR3 DNA: TGTGCCAGCTCCCGGGGGAGGGGTCACAATGAGCAGTTCTTC

V gene: TRBV7-9
clone size: many
J gene: TRBJ2-5
D gene: NA
CDR3 protein: CASSLVGVETQYF
CDR3 DNA: TGTGCCAGCAGCTTAGTGGGAGTTGAGACCCAGTACTTC

V gene: TRBV6-6
clone size: few
J gene: TRBJ1-1
D gene: NA
CDR3 protein: CASSYDPGTEAFF
CDR3 DNA: TGTGCCAGCAGTTACGACCCCGGGACAGAAGCTTTCTTT

V gene: TRBV7-2
clone size: many
J gene: TRBJ1-1
D gene: NA
CDR3 protein: CASSLLRTEAFF
CDR3 DNA: TGTGCCAGCAGCTTACTGAGGACTGAAGCTTTCTTT

V gene: TRBV7-2
clone size: NA
J gene: TRBJ2-6
D gene: NA
CDR3 protein: CASSPQVGSGANVLTF
CDR3 DNA: TGTGCCAGCAGCCCTCAGGTTGGCTCTGGGGCCAACGTCCTGACTTTC

V gene: TRBV28
clone size: few
J gene: TRBJ2-7
D gene: TRBD1
CDR3 protein: CASSGGNVRTYEQYF
CDR3 DNA: TGTGCCAGCTCAGGGGGAAATGTGAGGACCTACGAGCAGTACTTC

V gene: TRBV6-6
clone size: NA
J gene: TRBJ1-1
D gene: NA
CDR3 protein: CASRTRPRTEAFF
CDR3 DNA: TGTGCCAGCAGAACCAGGCCGCGGACCGAAGCTTTCTTT

V gene: TRBV4-3
clone size: NA
J gene: TRBJ1-4
D gene: NA
CDR3 protein: CASSQDRIPREKLFF
CDR3 DNA: TGCGCCAGCAGCCAAGATCGGATCCCGCGGGAAAAACTGTTTTTT

V gene: TRBV7-7
clone size: NA
J gene: TRBJ2-7
D gene: TRBD1
CDR3 protein: CASSPGQGRTYEQYF
CDR3 DNA: TGTGCCAGCAGCCCCGGACAGGGTAGAACCTACGAGCAGTACTTC

V gene: TRBV30
clone size: few
J gene: TRBJ2-3
D gene: NA
CDR3 protein: CAWASIMGDTQYF
CDR3 DNA: TGTGCCTGGGCCTCGATCATGGGCGATACGCAGTATTTT

V gene: TRBV5-1
clone size: NA
J gene: TRBJ2-3
D gene: NA
CDR3 protein: CASTTGGAGTDTQYF
CDR3 DNA: TGCGCCAGCACCACAGGGGGGGCTGGCACAGATACGCAGTATTTT

V gene: TRBV28
clone size: few
J gene: TRBJ1-2
D gene: NA
CDR3 protein: CASSMTGNYGYTF
CDR3 DNA: TGTGCCAGCAGTATGACAGGAAACTATGGCTACACCTTC

V gene: TRBV20-1
clone size: few
J gene: TRBJ1-4
D gene: NA
CDR3 protein: CSAGGGTNEKLFF
CDR3 DNA: TGCAGTGCCGGGGGTGGTACTAATGAAAAACTGTTTTTT

V gene: TRBV6-1
clone size: NA
J gene: TRBJ2-7
D gene: NA
CDR3 protein: CASTPSGRRNYEQYF
CDR3 DNA: TGTGCCAGCACTCCATCGGGACGGAGGAACTACGAGCAGTACTTC

V gene: TRBV7-2
clone size: NA
J gene: TRBJ2-1
D gene: NA
CDR3 protein: CASSLRQADYNEQFF
CDR3 DNA: TGTGCCAGCAGCTTACGACAGGCGGACTACAATGAGCAGTTCTTC

V gene: TRBV30
clone size: NA
J gene: TRBJ2-2
D gene: NA
CDR3 protein: CAWSLGWTLNTGELFF
CDR3 DNA: TGTGCCTGGAGTCTGGGATGGACACTGAACACCGGGGAGCTGTTTTTT

V gene: TRBV5-1
clone size: few
J gene: TRBJ2-3
D gene: NA
CDR3 protein: CASIGGTDTQYF
CDR3 DNA: TGCGCCAGCATTGGGGGCACAGATACGCAGTATTTT

V gene: TRBV7-2
clone size: NA
J gene: TRBJ2-5
D gene: NA
CDR3 protein: CASSLQIRNQETQYF
CDR3 DNA: TGTGCCAGCAGCTTACAAATACGCAACCAAGAGACCCAGTACTTC

V gene: TRBV7-2
clone size: few
J gene: TRBJ2-5
D gene: NA
CDR3 protein: CASSFHQGEGQETQYF
CDR3 DNA: TGTGCCAGCAGCTTTCACCAGGGTGAGGGCCAAGAGACCCAGTACTTC

V gene: TRBV7-9
clone size: NA
J gene: TRBJ2-2
D gene: NA
CDR3 protein: CASKPGAGELFF
CDR3 DNA: TGTGCCAGCAAACCGGGTGCGGGAGAGCTGTTTTTT

V gene: TRBV5-5
clone size: NA
J gene: TRBJ2-2
D gene: NA
CDR3 protein: CARSAGQGSGELFF
CDR3 DNA: TGTGCCAGGAGCGCGGGGCAGGGAAGCGGGGAGCTGTTTTTT

V gene: TRBV29-1
clone size: NA
J gene: TRBJ1-1
D gene: NA
CDR3 protein: CSVEGGHTGMNTEAFF
CDR3 DNA: TGCAGCGTTGAAGGGGGCCACACAGGGATGAACACTGAAGCTTTCTTT

V gene: TRBV7-2
clone size: NA
J gene: TRBJ2-7
D gene: NA
CDR3 protein: CASSRVPGPPHYEQYF
CDR3 DNA: TGTGCCAGCAGCAGAGTTCCGGGCCCCCCCCATTACGAGCAGTACTTC

V gene: TRBV28
clone size: few
J gene: TRBJ2-1
D gene: NA
CDR3 protein: CASSTKRALVYNEQFF
CDR3 DNA: TGTGCCAGCAGTACCAAGCGGGCCTTGGTATACAATGAGCAGTTCTTC

V gene: TRBV5-1
clone size: few
J gene: TRBJ2-5
D gene: NA
CDR3 protein: CASSSGPLPPQETQYF
CDR3 DNA: TGCGCCAGCAGCTCCGGGCCGTTGCCTCCTCAAGAGACCCAGTACTTC

V gene: TRBV19
clone size: NA
J gene: TRBJ2-3
D gene: TRBD2
CDR3 protein: CASRQGLADTDTQYF
CDR3 DNA: TGTGCCAGTAGACAGGGACTAGCGGACACAGATACGCAGTATTTT

V gene: TRBV5-1
clone size: NA
J gene: TRBJ2-7
D gene: NA
CDR3 protein: CASSLSGEWTPLNYEQYF
CDR3 DNA: TGCGCCAGCAGCCTAAGTGGGGAGTGGACACCATTGAACTACGAGCAGTACTTC

V gene: TRBV20-1
clone size: few
J gene: TRBJ2-1
D gene: TRBD2
CDR3 protein: CSARAASGSLSYNEQFF
CDR3 DNA: TGCAGTGCTAGAGCGGCTAGCGGGAGTCTCTCCTACAATGAGCAGTTCTTC

V gene: TRBV5-6
clone size: NA
J gene: TRBJ2-5
D gene: NA
CDR3 protein: CASRTGPMTLQETQYF
CDR3 DNA: TGTGCCAGCAGAACGGGACCGATGACCTTACAAGAGACCCAGTACTTC

V gene: TRBV28
clone size: NA
J gene: TRBJ2-1
D gene: TRBD2
CDR3 protein: CASSLGGPDNEQFF
CDR3 DNA: TGTGCCAGCAGTTTGGGAGGGCCCGACAATGAGCAGTTCTTC

V gene: TRBV21-1
clone size: few
J gene: TRBJ2-7
D gene: NA
CDR3 protein: CASSKDIPSGIYEQYF
CDR3 DNA: TGTGCCAGCAGCAAAGATATTCCTAGCGGGATCTACGAGCAGTACTTC

V gene: TRBV11-2
clone size: NA
J gene: TRBJ2-3
D gene: NA
CDR3 protein: CASSFRVPSTDTQYF
CDR3 DNA: TGTGCCAGCAGCTTCAGGGTACCTAGCACAGATACGCAGTATTTT

V gene: TRBV18
clone size: NA
J gene: TRBJ2-5
D gene: NA
CDR3 protein: CASSGTPHETQYF
CDR3 DNA: TGTGCCAGCTCGGGGACGCCACACGAGACCCAGTACTTC

V gene: TRBV9
clone size: few
J gene: TRBJ2-1
D gene: TRBD2
CDR3 protein: CASSVTSGSSGTYNEQFF
CDR3 DNA: TGTGCCAGCAGCGTGACTAGCGGGAGTTCCGGCACCTACAATGAGCAGTTCTTC

V gene: TRBV5-6
clone size: NA
J gene: TRBJ2-3
D gene: NA
CDR3 protein: CASSSAIPPDTQYF
CDR3 DNA: TGTGCCAGCAGCTCCGCTATACCTCCCGATACGCAGTATTTT

V gene: TRBV6-2/TRBV6-3
clone size: NA
J gene: TRBJ2-1
D gene: NA
CDR3 protein: CASSFKRVLYNEQFF
CDR3 DNA: TGTGCCAGCAGTTTTAAGAGGGTTCTCTACAATGAGCAGTTCTTC

V gene: TRBV12-3/TRBV12-4
clone size: NA
J gene: TRBJ2-3
D gene: NA
CDR3 protein: CASTIIPTTDTQYF
CDR3 DNA: TGTGCCAGCACCATTATACCTACTACAGATACGCAGTATTTT

V gene: TRBV5-1
clone size: few
J gene: TRBJ2-6
D gene: NA
CDR3 protein: CASSTNGGANVLTF
CDR3 DNA: TGCGCCAGCAGCACAAACGGTGGGGCCAACGTCCTGACTTTC

V gene: TRBV6-2/TRBV6-3
clone size: NA
J gene: TRBJ1-1
D gene: TRBD1
CDR3 protein: CASSFRGQAEAFF
CDR3 DNA: TGTGCCAGCAGTTTCAGGGGGCAAGCTGAAGCTTTCTTT